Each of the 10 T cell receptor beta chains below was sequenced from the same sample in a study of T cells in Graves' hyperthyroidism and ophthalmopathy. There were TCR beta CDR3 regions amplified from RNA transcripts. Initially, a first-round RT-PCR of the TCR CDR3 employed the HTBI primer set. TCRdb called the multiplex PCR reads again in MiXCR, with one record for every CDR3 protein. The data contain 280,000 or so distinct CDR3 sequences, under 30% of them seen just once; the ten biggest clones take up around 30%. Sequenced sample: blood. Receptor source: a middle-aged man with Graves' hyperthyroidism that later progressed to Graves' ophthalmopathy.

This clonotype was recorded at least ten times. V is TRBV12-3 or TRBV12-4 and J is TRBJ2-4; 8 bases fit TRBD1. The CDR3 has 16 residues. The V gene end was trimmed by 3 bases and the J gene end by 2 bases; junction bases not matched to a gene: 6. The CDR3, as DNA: TGTGCCAGCAGTTTTAGCGACAGGGGCCCCAAAAACATTCAGTACTTC. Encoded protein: CASSFSDRGPKNIQYF.

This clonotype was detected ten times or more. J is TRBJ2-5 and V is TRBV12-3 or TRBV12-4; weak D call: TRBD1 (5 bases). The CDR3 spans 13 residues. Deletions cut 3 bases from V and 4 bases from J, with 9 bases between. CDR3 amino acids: CASSLGRLETQYF. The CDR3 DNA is TGTGCCAGCAGTTTGGGGCGCCTAGAGACCCAGTACTTC.

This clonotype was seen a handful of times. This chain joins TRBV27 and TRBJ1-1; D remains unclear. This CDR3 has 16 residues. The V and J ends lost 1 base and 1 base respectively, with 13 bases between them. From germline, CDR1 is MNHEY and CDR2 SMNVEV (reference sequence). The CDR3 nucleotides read TGTGCCAGCAGTTTATTAGGGTCAGCCCCGAACACTGAAGCTTTCTTT. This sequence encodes CASSLLGSAPNTEAFF.

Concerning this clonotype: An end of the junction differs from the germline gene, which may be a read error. This CDR3 reads CASSLWLENQLQHF. The CDR3 nucleotides are TGTGCCAGCAGCTTATGGTTGGAGAATCAGCTCCAGCATTTT. This sequence joins TRBV5-5 and TRBJ1-5; D is undetermined. Germline CDR1 SGHKS, CDR2 YYEKEE (reference sequence). The CDR3 is made up of 14 amino acids.

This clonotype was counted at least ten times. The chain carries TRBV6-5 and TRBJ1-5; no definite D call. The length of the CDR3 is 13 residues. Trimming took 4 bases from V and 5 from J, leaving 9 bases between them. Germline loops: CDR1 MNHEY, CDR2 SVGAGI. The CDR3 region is CASSSSLDQPQHF. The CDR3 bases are TGTGCCAGCAGTTCCAGTCTAGATCAGCCCCAGCATTTT.

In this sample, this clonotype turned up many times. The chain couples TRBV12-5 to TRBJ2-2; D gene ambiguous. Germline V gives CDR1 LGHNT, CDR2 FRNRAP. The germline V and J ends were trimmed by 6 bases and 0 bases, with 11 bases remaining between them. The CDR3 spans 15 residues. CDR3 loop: CASGIPVSNTGELFF. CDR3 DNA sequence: TGTGCTAGTGGGATTCCAGTATCGAACACCGGGGAGCTGTTTTTT.

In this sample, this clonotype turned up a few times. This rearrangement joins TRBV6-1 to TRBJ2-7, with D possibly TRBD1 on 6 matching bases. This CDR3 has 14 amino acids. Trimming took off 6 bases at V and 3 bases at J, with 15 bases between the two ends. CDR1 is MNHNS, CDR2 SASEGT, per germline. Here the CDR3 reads CASSKAGRGYEQYF. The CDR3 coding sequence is TGTGCCAGCAGCAAGGCGGGCAGGGGCTACGAGCAGTACTTC.

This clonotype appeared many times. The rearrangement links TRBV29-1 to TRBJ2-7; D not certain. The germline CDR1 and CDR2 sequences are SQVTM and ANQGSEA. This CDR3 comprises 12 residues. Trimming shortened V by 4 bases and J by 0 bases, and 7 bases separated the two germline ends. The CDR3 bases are TGCAGCGTTGGGGTGTCCTCCTACGAGCAGTACTTC. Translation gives CSVGVSSYEQYF.

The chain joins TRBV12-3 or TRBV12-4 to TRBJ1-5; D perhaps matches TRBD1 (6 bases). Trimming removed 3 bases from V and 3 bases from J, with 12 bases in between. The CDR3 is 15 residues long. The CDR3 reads CASSLDRRANQPQHF. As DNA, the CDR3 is TGTGCCAGCAGTTTGGACAGAAGGGCCAATCAGCCCCAGCATTTT.

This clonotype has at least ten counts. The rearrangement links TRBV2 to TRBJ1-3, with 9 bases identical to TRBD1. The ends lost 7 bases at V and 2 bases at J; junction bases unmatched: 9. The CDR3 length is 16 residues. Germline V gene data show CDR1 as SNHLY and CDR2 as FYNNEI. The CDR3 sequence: CASTGQGSVAGNTIYF. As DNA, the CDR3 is TGTGCCAGCACAGGACAGGGGTCTGTAGCTGGAAACACCATATATTTT.